The 28 T cell receptor beta chains listed next were all sequenced from one sample in a study of a mutant IDH1 vaccine in newly diagnosed glioma. Produced via immunoSEQ multiplex PCR; TCRdb's table is partial and in-frame only. The table shows about 34,000 clones, with over 60% occurring only once. Noted time point: baseline, week 1 (first vaccination visit). Documented treatment: pre-vaccination baseline after standard-of-care therapy. Sequences were derived from peripheral blood mononuclear cells (PBMCs), sampled from a glioma patient treated with radiotherapy, temozolomide or both. The receptors originated from a man aged 50 or older with glioma. Some clones in this sample may be carry-over from other donors' samples.

The rearrangement uses TRBV4-1 and TRBJ2-2; D possibly corresponds to TRBD2 (6 bases). Germline-derived CDR1 and CDR2 are MGHRA and YSYEKL. Trimming removed 3 bases at V and 4 bases at J, with 24 bases between. The CDR3 runs to 19 residues. CDR3 sequence reads: CASSQAKGAGIGGTGELFF. CDR3 bases: TGCGCCAGCAGCCAGGCCAAGGGAGCGGGCATCGGGGGCACCGGGGAGCTGTTTTTT.

This rearrangement joins TRBV14 to TRBJ1-2, with D hard to call. The CDR3 is made up of 13 amino acids. Trimming pared 5 bases from V and 3 bases from J, leaving 10 bases between. The germline V gene encodes CDR1 SGHDN and CDR2 FVKESK. As DNA, the CDR3 is TGTGCCAGCAGCGGGAGTCTTGACTATGGCTACACCTTC. Its protein product is CASSGSLDYGYTF. The full variable domain, with the rest looked up from reference TRBV14 and TRBJ1-2, is EAGVTQFPSHSVIEKGQTVTLRCDPISGHDNLYWYRRVMGKEIKFLLHFVKESKQDESGMPNNRFLAERTGGTYSTLKVQPAELEDSGVYFCASSGSLDYGYTFGSGTRLTVV.

V usage is TRBV14 and J usage is TRBJ2-1, with a weak D call TRBD2 (5 bases). Germline CDR1 reads SGHDN; CDR2 reads FVKESK. Trimming pared 6 bases from V and 6 bases from J, leaving 15 bases between. The CDR3 is made up of 14 amino acids. The CDR3 region is CASSRYRDSNEQFF. The DNA for the CDR3 is TGTGCCAGCAGTCGCTACCGGGATAGCAATGAGCAGTTCTTC.

The chain links TRBV7-9 to TRBJ2-3; possibly TRBD2 for D (5 bases). Germline assignment: CDR1 SEHNR and CDR2 FQNEAQ (reference sequence). Trimming shortened V by 6 bases and J by 4 bases, and 11 bases separated the two germline ends. This CDR3 contains 13 residues. CDR3 DNA sequence: TGTGCCAGCAGACTAGTAACGTCAGATACGCAGTATTTT. Translating it yields CASRLVTSDTQYF.

The chain employs TRBV20-1 and TRBJ2-1; no reliable D call. The CDR3 length is 11 residues. Germline V gene lookup returns CDR1 DFQATT and CDR2 SNEGSKA (reference sequence). Trimming took off 5 bases at V and 9 bases at J, with 11 bases between the two ends. In nucleotides, the CDR3 is TGCAGTGCTGTTGGACCGGTTGAGCAGTTCTTC. The encoded protein is CSAVGPVEQFF.

This chain uses TRBV15 with TRBJ2-2, with a possible D match to TRBD1 (5 bases). This CDR3 region has 15 residues. Germline-derived CDR1 and CDR2 are LNHNV and YYDKDF (reference sequence). Trimming took 4 bases from V and 8 from J, leaving 17 bases between them. DNA for the CDR3: TGTGCCACCAGCAAAGGCGGACATGGGGTGGGGGAGCTGTTTTTT. Translation: CATSKGGHGVGELFF.

The CDR3 region is CASSLEQGPYEQYF. DNA of the CDR3: TGTGCCAGCAGCTTGGAACAGGGACCCTACGAGCAGTACTTC. The chain employs TRBV5-5 and TRBJ2-7, with D possibly TRBD1 on 6 matching bases. Germline values: CDR1 SGHKS, CDR2 YYEKEE (reference sequence). CDR3 length equals 14 residues. V was cut by 0 bases and J by 2 bases, with 9 bases left in between.

The V and J genes are TRBV29-1 and TRBJ1-1; TRBD1 is a possible D gene (6 bases). Germline CDR1 reads SQVTM; CDR2 reads ANQGSEA. Trimming took 7 bases from V and 4 from J, leaving 13 bases between them. The CDR3 covers 12 residues. The chain's CDR3 is CSGQTGSTEAFF. As DNA, the CDR3 is TGCAGCGGACAAACAGGGTCCACTGAAGCTTTCTTT. The variable domain in full, with the rest retrieved from reference TRBV29-1 and TRBJ1-1, is SAVISQKPSRDICQRGTSLTIQCQVDSQVTMMFWYRQQPGQSLTLIATANQGSEATYESGFVIDKFPISRPNLTFSTLTVSNMSPEDSSIYLCSGQTGSTEAFFGQGTRLTVV.

This clone has just a few counts. The chain links TRBV7-9 to TRBJ1-1, with a weak D call TRBD1 (6 bases). Deletions cut 5 bases from V and 1 base from J, with 8 bases between. This CDR3 is built from 13 residues. Germline lookup yields CDR1 SEHNR and CDR2 FQNEAQ (reference sequence). In DNA form, the CDR3 reads TGTGCCAGCAGCACACAGGGGAACACTGAAGCTTTCTTT. Translating gives CASSTQGNTEAFF.

This clone has a single count. This chain connects TRBV6-6 to TRBJ2-5; weak D call: TRBD2 (5 bases). CDR3 length: 12 residues. Germline V CDR1 and CDR2: MNHNY, SVGAGI (reference sequence). The ends were cut back, 4 bases at V and 4 bases at J, with 7 bases in the middle. CDR3 sequence: CASSSGTETQYF. CDR3 sequence (DNA): TGTGCCAGCAGTTCGGGAACAGAGACCCAGTACTTC.

The chain carries TRBV6-6 and TRBJ2-5; 8 nucleotides line up with TRBD2. This CDR3 is built from 15 residues. Trimming at V came to 4 bases and at J to 4 bases, leaving 8 bases not matched to a gene. The germline V gene has CDR1 MNHNY and CDR2 SVGAGI (reference sequence). The CDR3 here is CASSWAAGEIETQYF. CDR3 in DNA: TGTGCCAGCAGTTGGGCAGCGGGAGAAATAGAGACCCAGTACTTC.

The DNA of the CDR3 is TGTGCCAGCAGTCTAGTGGCAGGGGGCGGCTATGGCTACACCTTC. Translating gives CASSLVAGGGYGYTF. The chain couples TRBV7-8 to TRBJ1-2, with 8 nucleotides matching TRBD1. This CDR3 contains 15 residues. Germline loops: CDR1 SGHVS, CDR2 FQNEAQ. The V gene end was trimmed by 6 bases and the J gene end by 4 bases; junction bases not matched to a gene: 10. Together with reference TRBV7-8 and TRBJ1-2, the CDR3 gives the full variable domain: GAGVSQSPRYKVAKRGQDVALRCDPISGHVSLFWYQQALGQGPEFLTYFQNEAQLDKSGLPSDRFFAERPEGSVSTLKIQRTQQEDSAVYLCASSLVAGGGYGYTFGSGTRLTVV.

The chain links TRBV20-1 to TRBJ2-7, with no clear D. The V gene lost 0 bases and the J gene lost 2 bases, with 2 bases spanning the gap. Germline V gene sequence: CDR1 DFQATT, CDR2 SNEGSKA (reference sequence). This CDR3 spans 11 amino acids. The CDR3 DNA sequence: TGCAGTGCTAGAGATGCCTACGAGCAGTACTTC. Residues: CSARDAYEQYF.

The V and J genes are TRBV4-1 and TRBJ2-1; D not resolved. Germline CDR1 reads MGHRA; CDR2 reads YSYEKL. This CDR3 is 16 amino acids long. The ends were cut back, 3 bases at V and 0 bases at J, with 12 bases in the middle. The CDR3 DNA reads TGCGCCAGCAGCCAGCAAGATCTATTCTCCTACAATGAGCAGTTCTTC. Its protein is CASSQQDLFSYNEQFF.

The chain joins TRBV5-5 to TRBJ1-2, with a tentative D call TRBD1 (6 bases). The CDR3 is made up of 16 amino acids. V gave up 0 bases and J gave up 4 bases, with 16 bases separating them. The germline CDR1 and CDR2 sequences are SGHKS and YYEKEE (reference sequence). CDR3 sequence: CASSLAQGRGPYGYTF. In DNA, the CDR3 is TGTGCCAGCAGCTTGGCCCAAGGCAGGGGTCCCTATGGCTACACCTTC.

The CDR3 sequence is CASSQVSQGTTIGSNQPQHF. CDR3 nucleotide sequence: TGTGCCAGTAGTCAAGTTAGCCAGGGGACTACGATTGGGAGCAATCAGCCCCAGCATTTT. V and J are TRBV19 and TRBJ1-5, with D tentatively TRBD1 (6 bases). Trimming took 5 bases from V and 1 from J, leaving 27 bases between them. This CDR3 is built from 20 residues. CDR1 and CDR2 from the germline V gene are LNHDA and SQIVND (reference sequence).

The chain joins TRBV25-1 to TRBJ1-2; a weak D match, TRBD1 (6 bases). Germline CDR1 and CDR2: MGHDK and SYGVNS. This CDR3 is 16 amino acids long. Trimming stripped 2 bases from V and 3 bases from J, with 16 bases between. The CDR3 nucleotides are TGTGCCAGCAGTGAAACATCCGGGACACCCGACTATGGCTACACCTTC. This codes for CASSETSGTPDYGYTF.

The J gene is TRBJ2-1, the V gene TRBV2; TRBD2 matches at 10 bases. This CDR3 contains 16 residues. CDR1 and CDR2 (germline): SNHLY, FYNNEI. The V segment lost 4 bases and the J segment 7 bases; nucleotides outside the gene matches: 10. CDR3 amino acids: CASSALAGASGNEQFF. In DNA, the CDR3 is TGTGCCAGCAGTGCTCTAGCGGGGGCATCGGGTAATGAGCAGTTCTTC. Full variable domain (outside the CDR3, taken from reference TRBV2 and TRBJ2-1): EPEVTQTPSHQVTQMGQEVILRCVPISNHLYFYWYRQILGQKVEFLVSFYNNEISEKSEIFDDQFSVERPDGSNFTLKIRSTKLEDSAMYFCASSALAGASGNEQFFGPGTRLTVL.

This clone was found a few times. The chain uses TRBV5-1 and TRBJ1-1; no definite D call. Germline V gene lookup returns CDR1 SGHRS and CDR2 YFSETQ. The CDR3 is 14 residues long. Trimming pared 1 base from V and 6 bases from J, leaving 13 bases between. The CDR3: CASSLQTEDAEAFF. The CDR3 DNA reads as TGCGCCAGCAGCTTGCAGACCGAAGACGCTGAAGCTTTCTTT.

V usage is TRBV6-1 and J usage is TRBJ2-3; no definite D call. CDR1 is MNHNS and CDR2 is SASEGT in the germline V gene. V was trimmed by 5 bases and J by 3 bases, leaving 12 bases between them. The CDR3 is 14 residues long. The CDR3 DNA reads as TGTGCCAGCAGTAACCGCAGACTGACAGATACGCAGTATTTT. Translation: CASSNRRLTDTQYF.

The CDR3 DNA sequence: TGTGCCAGCAGTCAAAATCAGCCCCAGCATTTT. It encodes CASSQNQPQHF. The chain carries TRBV6-6 and TRBJ1-5; D ambiguous. The CDR3 spans 11 residues. The V end was cut by 5 bases, the J end by 4 bases, with 3 bases between. Germline CDR1 is MNHNY and CDR2 is SVGAGI (reference sequence).

The chain uses TRBV19 and TRBJ1-2; a weak D match, TRBD1 (5 bases). Germline values: CDR1 LNHDA, CDR2 SQIVND (reference sequence). This CDR3 spans 14 amino acids. With 6 bases removed from V and 8 bases from J, the gap between germline ends came to 19 bases. CDR3 in amino acids: CASSQGPSLDGYTF. The CDR3 DNA sequence: TGTGCCAGTAGCCAGGGACCGTCCCTGGACGGCTACACCTTC.

This rearrangement joins TRBV30 to TRBJ1-2; D is undetermined. The CDR3 runs 12 residues. CDR1 is GTSNPN, CDR2 SVGIG, per germline (reference sequence). Trimming took off 0 bases at V and 8 bases at J, with 10 bases between the two ends. CDR3 bases: TGTGCCTGGAGTGTCCTGAGCGGGGGCTACACCTTC. This translates into CAWSVLSGGYTF.

The chain has TRBV7-2 and TRBJ1-1, with D perhaps matching TRBD1 (6 bases). The germline V gene encodes CDR1 SGHTA and CDR2 FQGNSA. The CDR3 contains 15 residues. V dropped 4 bases and J dropped 0 bases, with 12 bases sitting between them. The chain's CDR3 is CASSYRGEMNTEAFF. The CDR3 DNA reads as TGTGCCAGCAGCTATAGGGGGGAAATGAACACTGAAGCTTTCTTT.

This clone was counted a single time. Written as DNA, the CDR3 is TGTGCCAGCAGCTTAGCGGCCGGAACCTACGAGCAGTACTTC. This sequence encodes CASSLAAGTYEQYF. The V gene is TRBV7-2, the J gene TRBJ2-7; unclear D gene. CDR1 is SGHTA, CDR2 FQGNSA, per germline. V was cut by 0 bases and J by 2 bases, with 8 bases left in between. The CDR3 runs 14 residues.

This clone came up once. The rearrangement joins TRBV6-1 to TRBJ2-3; 7 bases fit TRBD2. The CDR3 is 15 residues long. With 4 bases clipped from V and 2 bases from J, the junction kept 6 bases outside the gene matches. The germline gives CDR1 MNHNS, CDR2 SASEGT. CDR3 protein: CASSGGAGVTDTQYF. In nucleotides, the CDR3 is TGTGCCAGCAGTGGAGGGGCGGGAGTCACAGATACGCAGTATTTT.

The rearrangement uses TRBV5-5 and TRBJ1-1; D ambiguous. The CDR3 loop spans 15 amino acids. CDR1 is SGHKS and CDR2 is YYEKEE in the germline V gene (reference sequence). V was shortened by 2 bases and J by 1 base, with 12 bases between the two germline ends. This CDR3 is CASSFGQTGNTEAFF. CDR3 DNA: TGTGCCAGCAGCTTTGGCCAAACGGGGAACACTGAAGCTTTCTTT.

V and J are TRBV7-9 and TRBJ2-3; tentatively, D is TRBD1 (6 bases). The CDR3 totals 15 residues. Germline V gene lookup returns CDR1 SEHNR and CDR2 FQNEAQ (reference sequence). The V end was cut by 4 bases, the J end by 0 bases, with 11 bases between. CDR3 protein: CASSSRQASTDTQYF. In DNA form, the CDR3 reads TGTGCCAGCAGCTCTAGACAGGCCAGCACAGATACGCAGTATTTT. The full variable domain, rest sourced from reference TRBV7-9 and TRBJ2-3, is DTGVSQNPRHKITKRGQNVTFRCDPISEHNRLYWYRQTLGQGPEFLTYFQNEAQLEKSRLLSDRFSAERPKGSFSTLEIQRTEQGDSAMYLCASSSRQASTDTQYFGPGTRLTVL.